The source of this T cell receptor beta chain is a study of blood T cell repertoires in COVID-19. Germline assignment: CDR1 LGHNA and CDR2 YSLEER. V lost 5 bases and J lost 7; bases outside the gene matches: 5. The CDR3 extends over 14 amino acids. The protocol was immunoSEQ multiplex PCR, while the TCRdb copy is restricted to in-frame clones and leaves out a portion. Seen here are 150,000 or so clones, less than 90% observed once, and the top ten hold roughly 26%. The gene calls are TRBV4-3 and TRBJ2-1; 10 bases agree with TRBD1. Source material: peripheral blood. The receptor was derived from a man aged 60 to 75 with acute or convalescent COVID-19. CDR3 in amino acids: CASSYRDRGNEQFF. In nucleotides, the CDR3 is TGCGCCAGCAGCTACCGGGACAGGGGTAATGAGCAGTTCTTC.